The present entry profiles one T cell receptor beta chain with its context. The data were obtained in a study of blood T cell repertoires in COVID-19. Study overall: Some COVID-19 samples were acute and others convalescent; all came from the United States, Italy and Spain. PBMCs, B-cell-depleted T cells, or T cells were the source of the cDNA or gDNA that made up the material.

Source study methods: Reference gene primer amplification in the assay estimated nucleated cell counts. TCRdb's table, derived via immunoSEQ multiplex PCR, lists solely in-frame clones and lacks some. The DNA gave D and trimming, while V, J and clone size come from that table. The sample lists roughly 250,000 clones; 65% to 85% were seen once. This CDR3 spans 15 amino acids. Losses at the gene ends were 6 bases for V and 5 bases for J; bases not matched to a gene: 11. CDR1 and CDR2 (germline): MNHEY, SMNVEV (reference sequence). The V call is TRBV27, the J call TRBJ2-7; 9 nucleotides match TRBD2. The sample comprised peripheral blood. This TCR was sampled from a woman aged 40 to 50 who had recovered from COVID-19. The CDR3 protein is CASRTAGGGGNEQYF. As DNA, the CDR3 is TGTGCCAGCAGAACCGCTGGCGGGGGGGGCAACGAGCAGTACTTC.